What follows is one TCR beta chain and its context. The data were taken from a study of T-cell reconstitution after alpha-beta-depleted transplantation in children. V was shortened by 0 bases and J by 3 bases, with 9 bases between the two germline ends. This CDR3 is built from 14 residues. Per germline, CDR1 SGHRS and CDR2 YFSETQ. Preparation of the TCRbeta library involved a method that used unique molecular identifiers. TCRdb re-called the PCR reads through MiXCR, storing one row per CDR3 protein. The sample carries about 980,000 distinct CDR3 sequences, about 30% recorded once. Specimen: PBMCs, mostly from graft donor cells, collected 360 days after TCRalphabeta/CD19-depleted stem cell transplant. This chain links TRBV5-1 with TRBJ1-2; D remains unclear. This TCR was sampled from a boy under two years old who had a stem cell transplant for SCID, so the T cells may come from the graft donor. The CDR3 coding sequence is TGCGCCAGCAGCTTGGATGACGGGTACTATGGCTACACCTTC. It specifies CASSLDDGYYGYTF.